Below, 13 T cell receptor beta chains from the same sample are listed, as sequenced in a study of T cells in Graves' hyperthyroidism and ophthalmopathy. TCR beta CDR3 regions were amplified from RNA. When the TCR CDR3 underwent first-round RT-PCR, the HTBI primer set was used. TCRdb independently ran MiXCR on the multiplex PCR reads; one entry per CDR3 protein. The sample holds hundreds of thousands of distinct CDR3 sequences, roughly 17% seen once. The material sequenced was blood. The source of these receptors is a woman aged 18-29 years with Graves' hyperthyroidism.

This clonotype was detected only a few times. CDR3 loop: CASRRQGNEQYF. CDR3 sequence (DNA): TGTGCCAGCAGAAGACAGGGTAACGAGCAGTACTTC. This rearrangement joins TRBV6-1 to TRBJ2-7, with 7 bases that match TRBD1. J gave up 5 bases and V 6 bases, and 4 bases lay outside the gene matches. The CDR3 is 12 amino acids. Germline loops: CDR1 MNHNS, CDR2 SASEGT.

The chain links TRBV9 to TRBJ2-7; D may be TRBD2 (7 bases). Deletions cut 0 bases from V and 2 bases from J, with 15 bases between. Germline V lookup: CDR1 SGDLS, CDR2 YYNGEE. The CDR3 is made up of 16 amino acids. This chain's CDR3 is CASSVEGGDGPYEQYF. The CDR3 DNA reads as TGTGCCAGCAGCGTAGAAGGGGGGGATGGTCCCTACGAGCAGTACTTC.

This clonotype was seen ten or more times. The chain carries TRBV28 and TRBJ2-3; the match to TRBD1 covers 7 bases. CDR1 MDHEN and CDR2 SYDVKM come from the germline V gene. The J segment lost 3 bases and the V segment lost 6 bases, leaving 9 bases of the junction unmatched. This CDR3 has 15 residues. CDR3 protein: CASRERGRKTDTQYF. The CDR3 coding sequence is TGTGCCAGCAGAGAGAGGGGGCGCAAGACAGATACGCAGTATTTT.

The chain uses TRBV2 and TRBJ2-7; D tentatively reads TRBD1 or TRBD2 (5 bases each). This CDR3 is 13 amino acids long. Germline assignment: CDR1 SNHLY and CDR2 FYNNEI. V was pared by 8 bases and J by 3 bases, with 14 bases between. The CDR3 here is CASGGEGFYEQYF. The CDR3 DNA sequence: TGTGCCAGCGGAGGAGAGGGGTTCTACGAGCAGTACTTC.

The table lists this clonotype with a few counts. The chain has TRBV7-2 and TRBJ1-4, with TRBD1 matching over 9 bases. CDR1 and CDR2 from the germline V gene are SGHTA and FQGNSA. This CDR3 has 14 residues. The trim removed 5 bases at V and 8 bases at J, leaving 6 bases unmatched. In DNA form, the CDR3 reads TGTGCCAGCAGCCCCTACAGGGGGCTGGAAAAACTGTTTTTT. This encodes CASSPYRGLEKLFF. Drawing the rest from reference TRBV7-2 and TRBJ1-4, the complete variable domain is GAGVSQSPSNKVTEKGKDVELRCDPISGHTALYWYRQSLGQGLEFLIYFQGNSAPDKSGLPSDRFSAERTGGSVSTLTIQRTQQEDSAVYLCASSPYRGLEKLFFGSGTQLSVL.

This clonotype was counted between two and nine times. V and J are TRBV13 and TRBJ1-3, with a tentative D call TRBD1 (5 bases). The germline V gene has CDR1 PRHDT and CDR2 FYEKMQ (reference sequence). This CDR3 is 17 amino acids long. V lost 3 bases and J 1 base, leaving 16 bases between the germline ends. The CDR3 DNA is TGTGCCAGCAGCTTCCCCGCGGGGCTTTCATCTGGAAACACCATATATTTT. Protein: CASSFPAGLSSGNTIYF.

This clonotype was seen only a few times. The final CDR3 position lacks the conserved phenylalanine or tryptophan, pointing to a likely read error. The chain couples TRBV27 to TRBJ2-1; 10 bases line up with TRBD2. Germline assignment: CDR1 MNHEY and CDR2 SMNVEV (reference sequence). The J segment lost 4 bases and the V segment lost 0 bases, leaving 6 bases of the junction unmatched. The CDR3 extends over 17 amino acids. The CDR3 DNA follows: TGTGCCAGCAGTTTATCGACTAGCGGGCACACTTACAATGAGCAGTTCCTC. It codes for CASSLSTSGHTYNEQFL.

This clonotype was observed a few times. The chain is built from TRBV20-1 and TRBJ1-6; D is perhaps TRBD1 (5 bases). This CDR3 contains 15 residues. Trimming stripped 1 base from V and 10 bases from J, with 17 bases between. The germline V gene has CDR1 DFQATT and CDR2 SNEGSKA (reference sequence). CDR3 amino acids: CSARAPSGGASPLHF. CDR3 in DNA: TGCAGTGCTAGAGCCCCGAGCGGCGGGGCCTCACCCCTCCACTTT.

This clonotype was recorded many times. In DNA form, the CDR3 reads TGTGCCAGCAGCCACATGAGGGAGAACTCCTACGAGCAGTACTTC. Encoded protein: CASSHMRENSYEQYF. The chain carries TRBV7-2 and TRBJ2-7; tentative D call: TRBD2 (5 bases). CDR3 length equals 15 residues. V was cut by 5 bases and J by 0 bases, with 14 bases left in between. Germline V gene lookup returns CDR1 SGHTA and CDR2 FQGNSA. The full variable domain, completed using reference TRBV7-2 and TRBJ2-7, is GAGVSQSPSNKVTEKGKDVELRCDPISGHTALYWYRQSLGQGLEFLIYFQGNSAPDKSGLPSDRFSAERTGGSVSTLTIQRTQQEDSAVYLCASSHMRENSYEQYFGPGTRLTVT.

This clonotype showed up many times. The chain recombines TRBV12-3 or TRBV12-4 with TRBJ2-5, with 8 bases matching TRBD2. The trim removed 4 bases at V and 5 bases at J, leaving 9 bases unmatched. The CDR3 is 15 amino acids. This chain's CDR3 is CASSSGGAGRETQYF. In DNA, the CDR3 is TGTGCCAGCAGTTCCGGGGGGGCAGGGAGGGAGACCCAGTACTTC.

This clonotype appeared many times. The chain employs TRBV7-9 and TRBJ2-3, with TRBD2 identical over 7 bases. Germline CDR1 SEHNR, CDR2 FQNEAQ (reference sequence). The V gene end was trimmed by 3 bases and the J gene end by 5 bases; junction bases not matched to a gene: 17. This CDR3 spans 18 amino acids. CDR3 sequence (DNA): TGTGCCAGCAGCTTTTTTGGGAGGCTAGCGGAGTGGAAAGATACGCAGTATTTT. Translation: CASSFFGRLAEWKDTQYF.

Many counts were recorded for this clonotype. J is TRBJ1-2 and V is TRBV20-1; 10 bases match TRBD1. CDR1 DFQATT and CDR2 SNEGSKA come from the germline V gene (reference sequence). The CDR3 spans 16 residues. V lost 0 bases and J lost 4; bases outside the gene matches: 8. The CDR3 loop is CSAREPWTGGSYGYTF. The CDR3 DNA sequence: TGCAGTGCTAGAGAGCCCTGGACAGGGGGTTCCTATGGCTACACCTTC.

About this clonotype itself: The junction departs from the called germline gene at one end, perhaps through a read error. V gene TRBV4-1 combines with J gene TRBJ2-7; TRBD2 matches at 10 bases. The CDR3 extends over 16 amino acids. Germline values: CDR1 MGHRA, CDR2 YSYEKL. Here the CDR3 DNA reads TGCGCTAGCAGCCTGAAGGGGACTAGCGTAACCTACGAGCAGTACTTC. Its translation is CASSLKGTSVTYEQYF.